This T cell receptor (beta chain) comes out of a study of cytomegalovirus exposure and HLA in healthy donors. Primers included in the PCR were 60 Vbeta and 13 Jbeta primers. TCRdb's copy holds only in-frame clones and misses some; the assay was immunoSEQ multiplex PCR. The sample includes under 200,000 clones, about four fifths of them seen just once. Germline V gives CDR1 SQVTM, CDR2 ANQGSEA. The CDR3 is 14 amino acids. Trimming removed 0 bases from V and 10 bases from J, with 18 bases in between. The V gene is TRBV29-1, the J gene TRBJ1-1; D possibly corresponds to TRBD1 (5 bases). The TCR was taken from a girl between 5 and 17 years old in good health and CMV-seropositive. The sequenced material came from PBMCs. In nucleotides, the CDR3 is TGCAGCGTTGAAGATAACGGTGGGAGGGGAGCAGCTTTCTTT. Translating it yields CSVEDNGGRGAAFF.